Presented here are 26 T cell receptor beta chains from one specimen sequenced in a study of metastatic and nonmetastatic thyroid tumors. TCRdb called clones again from the PCR reads with MiXCR. Found here are around 23,000 clones, approximately 23% of them singletons; the top ten hold approximately 13%. The entire patient cohort was treatment-naive prior to thyroid surgery. The sequencing input was tumor tissue. These receptor sequences come from a female donor with papillary thyroid cancer or a benign thyroid nodule (not recorded which). Some clones in this sample may be carry-over from other donors' samples.

The chain carries TRBV28 and TRBJ2-7; D is undetermined. The length of the CDR3 is 12 residues. Germline lookup yields CDR1 MDHEN and CDR2 SYDVKM. V lost 4 bases and J 4 bases, leaving 8 bases between the germline ends. In DNA, the CDR3 is TGTGCCAGCAGTTATGTCCGGTACGAGCAGTACTTC. This sequence encodes CASSYVRYEQYF.

Ten or more counts support this clone. The chain recombines TRBV9 with TRBJ2-1, with 8 bases fitting TRBD1. The CDR3 has 13 amino acids. Per the germline V gene, CDR1 is SGDLS and CDR2 is YYNGEE. The J segment lost 8 bases and the V segment lost 3 bases, leaving 4 bases of the junction unmatched. The CDR3 DNA follows: TGTGCCAGCAGCGGCGGACAGGGCTATGAGCAGTTCTTC. Its protein product is CASSGGQGYEQFF.

In this sample, this clone turned up a few times. The rearrangement joins TRBV11-2 to TRBJ2-7; D is possibly TRBD1 or TRBD2 (5 bases each). Trimming took off 5 bases at V and 2 bases at J, with 16 bases between the two ends. The CDR3 spans 15 residues. CDR1 is SGHAT, CDR2 FQNNGV, per germline. The CDR3, as DNA: TGTGCCAGCAGCCAAGAAGTGGGACGCGCCTACGAGCAGTACTTC. This codes for CASSQEVGRAYEQYF.

The chain carries TRBV2 and TRBJ2-3; 11 positions agree with TRBD2. Germline-derived CDR1 and CDR2 are SNHLY and FYNNEI. Trimming took 3 bases from V and 2 from J; bases not matched to a gene: 1. This CDR3 region has 15 residues. In nucleotides, the CDR3 is TGTGCCAGCAGTGATAGCGGGAGGGCCACAGATACGCAGTATTTT. Amino acids: CASSDSGRATDTQYF.

This clone is medium-sized by share. The rearrangement links TRBV20-1 to TRBJ2-1, with 8 bases that match TRBD2. CDR3 size: 14 residues. Looked up from germline, CDR1 is DFQATT and CDR2 is SNEGSKA (reference sequence). V gave up 5 bases and J gave up 6 bases; unmatched junction bases: 9. CDR3: CSAPLREGGNEQFF. The CDR3 nucleotides read TGCAGTGCTCCTTTACGGGAGGGTGGCAATGAGCAGTTCTTC.

This clone was seen once. J is TRBJ2-7 and V is TRBV6-1, with TRBD1 as a possible D gene (5 bases). Trimming removed 7 bases from V and 2 bases from J, with 21 bases in between. Per germline, CDR1 MNHNS and CDR2 SASEGT. CDR3 size: 16 residues. The CDR3 DNA reads TGTGCCAGCATGAGAATATCGACAGTAGCAGCCTACGAGCAGTACTTC. Amino acid sequence: CASMRISTVAAYEQYF.

This clone was seen at least ten times. The chain employs TRBV20-1 and TRBJ1-3, with D perhaps TRBD1 (6 bases). Trimming took 6 bases from V and 2 from J, leaving 14 bases between them. In germline, CDR1 is DFQATT, CDR2 SNEGSKA (reference sequence). CDR3 length: 14 residues. The CDR3: CSAPKGGTGNTIYF. The CDR3 DNA follows: TGCAGTGCACCCAAGGGGGGGACTGGAAACACCATATATTTT.

This clone appeared a few times. The gene calls are TRBV5-1 and TRBJ1-1, with D tentatively TRBD1 (5 bases). This CDR3 has 15 amino acids. The germline V gene has CDR1 SGHRS and CDR2 YFSETQ. Trimming shortened V by 6 bases and J by 3 bases, and 18 bases separated the two germline ends. CDR3 amino acids: CASILKPEGDTEAFF. The CDR3 nucleotides are TGCGCCAGCATCCTCAAGCCGGAAGGGGACACTGAAGCTTTCTTT.

The chain carries TRBV20-1 and TRBJ2-7; TRBD2 aligns across 13 bases. Germline values: CDR1 DFQATT, CDR2 SNEGSKA (reference sequence). V dropped 3 bases and J dropped 6; count of bases not matched to a gene: 8. The CDR3 is 15 amino acids. In DNA form, the CDR3 reads TGCAGTGCTAGTACTAGCGGGAGGGCCCGGGGCGAGCAGTACTTC. Translating gives CSASTSGRARGEQYF.

In its sample, this clone is medium-sized. V and J are TRBV30 and TRBJ1-6, with D hard to call. The CDR3 has 13 amino acids. V lost 2 bases and J lost 7, with 9 bases in between. Germline values: CDR1 GTSNPN, CDR2 SVGIG (reference sequence). CDR3 nucleotides: TGTGCCTGGAGTACCGGGCTGAATTCACCCCTCCACTTT. Protein sequence: CAWSTGLNSPLHF.

The rearrangement joins TRBV4-3 to TRBJ1-2, with D possibly TRBD1 on 5 matching bases. Trimming removed 1 base from V and 4 bases from J, with 10 bases in between. The CDR3 has 14 residues. Germline-derived CDR1 and CDR2 are LGHNA and YSLEER. CDR3 amino acids: CASSQGQGSYGYTF. In DNA, the CDR3 is TGCGCCAGCAGCCAAGGTCAGGGAAGCTATGGCTACACCTTC.

This clone appeared many times. The chain employs TRBV7-2 and TRBJ2-2, with 7 bases fitting TRBD1. Trimming cost V 6 bases and J 5 bases; bases outside gene matches: 9. This CDR3 contains 15 residues. The germline CDR1 and CDR2 sequences are SGHTA and FQGNSA. The CDR3 DNA is TGTGCCAGCAGTCGACGACAGGGCGGGACCGGGGAGCTGTTTTTT. Its translation is CASSRRQGGTGELFF.

The table lists this clone with a few counts. A much larger clone sits a single nucleotide away, making a read error possible. Other DNA sequences in this sample translate to the same CDR3. The chain joins TRBV4-2 to TRBJ1-1; possibly TRBD1 for D (5 bases). CDR1 is LGHNA and CDR2 is YNFKEQ in the germline V gene. This CDR3 region has 16 residues. CDR3 protein: CASSQDPGGMNTEAFF. The CDR3 DNA is TGTGCCAGCAGCCAAGACCCGGGGGGAATGAACACTGAAGCCTTCTTT.

This clone was counted many times. The genes are TRBV7-2 and TRBJ1-2, with 8 bases fitting TRBD1. The germline gives CDR1 SGHTA, CDR2 FQGNSA. J was trimmed by 7 bases and V by 4 bases; bases with no gene match: 8. The CDR3 length is 14 residues. In DNA, the CDR3 is TGTGCCAGCAGCTCAGGGACAGGCAGCGGTGGCTACACCTTC. Translated, it gives CASSSGTGSGGYTF. The full variable domain, with the rest looked up from reference TRBV7-2 and TRBJ1-2, is GAGVSQSPSNKVTEKGKDVELRCDPISGHTALYWYRQSLGQGLEFLIYFQGNSAPDKSGLPSDRFSAERTGGSVSTLTIQRTQQEDSAVYLCASSSGTGSGGYTFGSGTRLTVV.

This clone has a handful of counts. At one boundary the junction diverges from the germline segment, which might be a read error. This chain connects TRBV5-1 to TRBJ1-2; 7 bases fit TRBD1. CDR1 and CDR2 (germline): SGHRS, YFSETQ. The CDR3 runs to 13 residues. CDR3 loop: CASSSAAGGGYIF. The DNA of the CDR3 is TGCGCCAGCAGCTCAGCCGCAGGAGGGGGCTACATCTTC.

The chain uses TRBV6-6 and TRBJ2-5; possible D gene TRBD1, 6 bases. The V gene's germline CDR1 is MNHNY and CDR2 SVGAGI (reference sequence). V lost 3 bases, J lost 5 bases, and 16 bases lay in between. The CDR3 spans 15 residues. The CDR3: CASSYLAGAGETQYF. The CDR3 nucleotides read TGTGCCAGCAGTTATCTGGCAGGGGCCGGTGAGACCCAGTACTTC.

This clone was seen repeatedly, ten times or more. The J gene is TRBJ1-2, the V gene TRBV15, with 9 bases matching TRBD1. CDR1 is LNHNV and CDR2 is YYDKDF in the germline V gene (reference sequence). This CDR3 comprises 18 residues. The V gene end was trimmed by 1 base and the J gene end by 0 bases; junction bases not matched to a gene: 9. CDR3 sequence: CATSRGRTGDLPNYGYTF. The CDR3 coding sequence is TGTGCCACCAGCAGAGGCCGGACAGGGGACCTCCCTAACTATGGCTACACCTTC. Full variable domain (outside the CDR3, taken from reference TRBV15 and TRBJ1-2): DAMVIQNPRYQVTQFGKPVTLSCSQTLNHNVMYWYQQKSSQAPKLLFHYYDKDFNNEADTPDNFQSRRPNTSFCFLDIRSPGLGDTAMYLCATSRGRTGDLPNYGYTFGSGTRLTVV.

Many counts were recorded for this clone. The J gene is TRBJ2-5, the V gene TRBV30; 13 nucleotides line up with TRBD2. V lost 3 bases and J lost 5; bases outside the gene matches: 12. The CDR3 sequence is 17 residues long. Germline CDR1 reads GTSNPN; CDR2 reads SVGIG (reference sequence). CDR3 loop: CAWRRLRGLAGVETQYF. CDR3 nucleotide sequence: TGTGCCTGGAGGAGACTCCGCGGACTAGCGGGAGTTGAGACCCAGTACTTC.

The gene calls are TRBV6-5 and TRBJ2-1, with 9 bases lining up with TRBD2. The CDR3 spans 17 residues. Germline CDR1 MNHEY, CDR2 SVGAGI. V dropped 0 bases and J dropped 6; count of bases not matched to a gene: 9. The CDR3, as DNA: TGTGCCAGCAGTTACTCGAATCTAGCGGGGTCGATCAATGAGCAGTTCTTC. Translating it yields CASSYSNLAGSINEQFF.

This clone was recorded many times. The chain uses TRBV7-2 and TRBJ1-1; the D gene is possibly TRBD1 (5 bases). CDR3 length equals 17 residues. V was trimmed by 0 bases and J by 0 bases, leaving 14 bases between them. Germline CDR1 reads SGHTA; CDR2 reads FQGNSA. CDR3 protein: CASSLAIGERLNTEAFF. DNA for the CDR3: TGTGCCAGCAGCTTAGCAATAGGGGAGAGATTGAACACTGAAGCTTTCTTT.

The rearrangement joins TRBV6-1 to TRBJ2-1; a weak D match, TRBD2 (5 bases). The germline V gene has CDR1 MNHNS and CDR2 SASEGT. V shed 6 bases and J shed 2 bases, with 14 bases lying between them. The CDR3 is 15 amino acids. For the CDR3, the DNA is TGTGCCAGCAGCGGACGCTTAGCGACCTACAATGAGCAGTTCTTC. Translation gives CASSGRLATYNEQFF.

This clone occurred a few times. The gene calls are TRBV30 and TRBJ1-2, with D unclear. The V end was cut by 5 bases, the J end by 8 bases, with 15 bases between. The CDR3 spans 12 residues. The germline CDR1 and CDR2 sequences are GTSNPN and SVGIG (reference sequence). DNA of the CDR3: TGTGCCTGGGAGACCGGGGTTTTCGGCTACACCTTC. Amino acid sequence: CAWETGVFGYTF.

Ten or more counts support this clone. V and J are TRBV6-1 and TRBJ2-7; D gene unclear. Trimming removed 2 bases from V and 0 bases from J, with 11 bases in between. The germline gives CDR1 MNHNS, CDR2 SASEGT. The CDR3 runs 15 residues. This chain's CDR3 is CASSEKGSNSYEQYF. Here the CDR3 DNA reads TGTGCCAGCAGTGAAAAGGGCAGTAACTCCTACGAGCAGTACTTC.

The chain has TRBV10-1 and TRBJ2-1; the D gene is possibly TRBD2 (6 bases). V dropped 6 bases and J dropped 6 bases, with 12 bases sitting between them. The CDR3 runs to 13 residues. Germline CDR1 and CDR2: WNHNN and SYGVQD (reference sequence). CDR3 sequence (DNA): TGCGCCAGCAGCTTGAGCGGGTTCAATGAGCAGTTCTTC. Its protein product is CASSLSGFNEQFF.

In this sample, this clone turned up once. The rearrangement uses TRBV7-2 and TRBJ2-1; no clear D. The CDR3 sequence is 15 residues long. V lost 0 bases, J lost 4 bases, and 10 bases lay in between. The germline CDR1 and CDR2 sequences are SGHTA and FQGNSA. Here the CDR3 DNA reads TGTGCCAGCAGCTTAGCCGCCGCGGCTTACAATGAGCAGTTCTTC. It codes for CASSLAAAAYNEQFF.

Worth noting for this clone: This sample includes further DNA sequences coding for the same CDR3. V usage is TRBV2 and J usage is TRBJ2-3, with D perhaps TRBD2 (5 bases). The CDR3 loop spans 15 amino acids. V shed 3 bases and J shed 6 bases, with 16 bases lying between them. CDR1 is SNHLY and CDR2 is FYNNEI in the germline V gene. The CDR3 loop reads CASSDPAVGLDTQYF. CDR3 DNA: TGTGCCAGCAGTGACCCAGCGGTAGGGCTTGATACGCAGTATTTT.